The TCR beta chain under discussion was sequenced for a study of T cells in Graves' hyperthyroidism and ophthalmopathy (dated 2019 in TCRdb). Turning to the overall study: Peripheral blood samples were taken at the time of initial diagnosis, prior to any treatment. To identify TCR V-J signatures that set the groups apart, the researchers used a discovery cohort of about a hundred patients, made up of 40 to 45 with Graves' ophthalmopathy and approximately 57 with stable Graves' hyperthyroidism. An independent validation cohort of 18 to 20 hyperthyroidism patients and 17 patients who later progressed to ophthalmopathy tested prospective prediction of ophthalmopathy. For training and testing, the 95 to 100 patients in the discovery cohort were randomly divided in a 7:3 ratio. The study also compared thyroid tissue and blood T-cell repertoires from roughly six Graves' hyperthyroidism patients. Following sampling, methimazole starting at 30 mg daily was given to hyperthyroidism patients, and high-dose intravenous methylprednisolone was given to ophthalmopathy patients. TCR Vbeta CDR3 sequencing of around 130 peripheral blood samples (approximately 44 ophthalmopathy, some 75 hyperthyroidism and roughly 17 progressor patients) is reported in the paper.

CDR1 and CDR2, looked up from the germline V gene (reference sequence), are LNHDA and SQIVND. Clipping removes 3 bases from V and 10 bases from J, with 11 as the unmatched junction base count. The CDR3 numbers 15 residues from cysteine through phenylalanine. Left in the record is the CDR3 DNA by itself, 45 bases read in frame from the first base. The TCR beta CDR3 regions were amplified from the RNA transcripts. A first-round RT-PCR of the TCR CDR3 used the HTBI primer set with the Qiagen OneStep RT-PCR kit. Libraries were constructed in a second round of multiplex PCR, after which size selection and purification were performed. The libraries were sequenced on an Illumina HiSeq2000 using paired-end 100 bp reads. On the study's bioinformatics: SOAPnuke was used to process the raw data, with reads discarded if the reads contained adapters or uncalled bases, had a mean Phred below 15, or lacked an exact constant-primer or identifier match. COPE v1.2.5 was used to merge high-quality paired reads, and clonotypes were defined as unique nucleotide sequences. MiTCR v1.1 was used to align clonotypes to the IMGT TRBV, TRBD and TRBJ reference segments. Only V-J combinations with frequency above 0.0001, covering about 99% of repertoires, were analysed. A TCS score was defined as the ratio of F50 (clonal expansion) to E x V (chaos), with BLOSUM62-based TCRdist applied between CDR3 peptides within each V-J. Welch's t-statistics and random forest reduced approximately 520 V-J features to 13, which were used in a naive Bayes classifier (R e1071). TCRdb passed the public sequencing reads through fastp at Q25 and MiXCR, retaining productive beta sequences. Rows are unified per CDR3 protein, each entry keeping the most common DNA and genes. None of the V and J calls come from the authors' own analysis; TCRdb made them. This sample is represented by 310,000 or so distinct CDR3 sequences; over 15% of them were singletons. Clones ranked in the top ten supply approximately 60% of the sample.

Ophthalmopathy patients had moderately to severely active disease, Clinical Activity Score of at least 3, NOSPECS grade of at least 4, and duration under 3 months. Exclusion was applied to patients with uncontrolled infections, other autoimmune diseases, pregnancy or lactation. Clinical symptoms, serum thyroxine and TRAb, thyroid ultrasound, and orbital computed tomography formed the basis for the diagnoses. PBMCs were isolated from 7.5 to 10 ml of fresh peripheral blood by Ficoll-Paque density gradient centrifugation. Trizol reagent was used to extract total RNA, and RNA quality was then checked on an Agilent 2100 Bioanalyzer. Broader findings and caveats from the paper: Most expanded thyroid clonotypes (frequency above 0.001) were also detected in blood, a finding suggesting that blood repertoires may reflect thyroid immune responses. A model built on a 13 V-J signature distinguished ophthalmopathy from stable hyperthyroidism, reaching around 90% sensitivity and 81% to 83% specificity in cross-validation and 80%/75% in testing. In validation, progression to ophthalmopathy was predicted by the model with around 71% sensitivity and roughly 72% specificity, a median of approximately 6.5 months before onset. Sample size was not statistically predetermined, and blinding of investigators to group allocation was not performed.

This clonotype is a singleton in its sample. Its specific antigen is unknown. A much bigger clone sits one base away, suggesting this may be a read error. The sequence joins TRBV19 to TRBJ1-1; TRBD1 aligns with 10 central bases. The receptor comes from a woman between 55 and 75 years old with Graves' ophthalmopathy. The specimen was blood. The CDR3 protein: CASSIPRTGGWRAFF. The DNA sequence reads TGTGCCAGTAGTATTCCCCGGACAGGGGGATGGAGAGCTTTCTTT.